Presented here are 12 T cell receptor beta chains from one specimen sequenced in a study of blood T cells in healthy people across ages. For the second PCR, which ran for about 6 to 11 cycles, a sample-barcoded 5' primer and a J-beta primer mix were used. TCRdb independently ran MiXCR on the 5' RACE reads; one entry per CDR3 protein. Of around 1.5 million distinct CDR3 sequences in the sample, 59% were seen once. What was sequenced was blood. The source of these receptors is a man in his late teens or twenties in good health.

This sequence joins TRBV5-1 and TRBJ2-4; 7 bases match TRBD1. This CDR3 comprises 16 residues. Losses at the gene ends were 3 bases for V and 6 bases for J; bases not matched to a gene: 12. Germline values: CDR1 SGHRS, CDR2 YFSETQ. The CDR3 reads CASSWGQQIMGNIQYF. The CDR3 DNA follows: TGCGCCAGCAGCTGGGGACAGCAGATAATGGGAAACATTCAGTACTTC.

Worth noting for this clonotype: At one end, the junction sequence differs from germline, possibly due to a read error. J is TRBJ1-2 and V is TRBV29-1, with 7 bases aligning to TRBD1. Per the germline V gene, CDR1 is SQVTM and CDR2 is ANQGSEA. The CDR3 is 17 amino acids. The CDR3 coding sequence is TGCAGCGTTGAAGGAACAGGGGAAGAATCGGGTGCCTATGGCCACACCTTC. Translated, it gives CSVEGTGEESGAYGHTF.

The J gene is TRBJ2-1, the V gene TRBV20-1; the D is unclear. The V gene lost 0 bases and the J gene lost 4 bases, with 7 bases spanning the gap. The CDR3 covers 13 residues. Germline V gene lookup returns CDR1 DFQATT and CDR2 SNEGSKA (reference sequence). CDR3 amino acids: CSARDVGYNEQFF. DNA of the CDR3: TGCAGTGCTAGAGATGTTGGGTACAATGAGCAGTTCTTC.

CDR3 DNA sequence: TGTGCCAGCAGAGGCAGGGGGGGCTATTCACCCCTCCACTTT. Protein: CASRGRGGYSPLHF. The chain uses TRBV13 and TRBJ1-6; the match to TRBD1 covers 7 bases. J lost 8 bases, V lost 6 bases, and 7 bases had no gene match. Germline-derived CDR1 and CDR2 are PRHDT and FYEKMQ (reference sequence). This CDR3 has 14 amino acids.

This clonotype was observed a handful of times. The V and J genes are TRBV28 and TRBJ1-1; perhaps TRBD1 as D (5 bases). The CDR3 has 11 residues. Per germline, CDR1 MDHEN and CDR2 SYDVKM. V lost 6 bases to trimming and J lost 10 bases, with 12 bases between them. The CDR3 is CASRQEEVAFF. CDR3 in DNA: TGTGCCAGCAGACAGGAGGAAGTAGCTTTCTTT.

V and J are TRBV18 and TRBJ1-4, with D unclear. CDR1 is KGHSH and CDR2 is LQKENI in the germline V gene. The CDR3 covers 16 residues. Trimming stripped 1 base from V and 8 bases from J, with 17 bases between. The CDR3: CASSPLKPDRAEKLFF. The CDR3 nucleotides are TGTGCCAGCTCACCACTTAAGCCGGACCGTGCCGAAAAACTGTTTTTT.

The CDR3 nucleotides are TGTGCCATCAGTGAGTCGTCCCTCTCCGATACGCAGTATTTT. Residues: CAISESSLSDTQYF. This sequence joins TRBV10-3 and TRBJ2-3; D remains unclear. Germline CDR1 and CDR2: ENHRY and SYGVKD. CDR3 length equals 14 residues. V gave up 0 bases and J gave up 6 bases, with 10 bases separating them.

The chain employs TRBV6-1 and TRBJ1-2; D gene uncertain. V was trimmed by 5 bases and J by 9 bases, leaving 10 bases between them. CDR1 MNHNS and CDR2 SASEGT come from the germline V gene. The CDR3 has 11 residues. CDR3 loop: CASSSFGSYTF. CDR3 coding DNA: TGTGCCAGCAGTTCTTTCGGTAGCTACACCTTC.

The rearrangement joins TRBV27 to TRBJ2-3, with a weak D call TRBD1 (6 bases). The V gene's germline CDR1 is MNHEY and CDR2 SMNVEV (reference sequence). Deletions cut 10 bases from V and 2 bases from J, with 19 bases between. CDR3 length: 15 amino acids. The CDR3 here is CATRATGRPTDTQYF. DNA for the CDR3: TGTGCCACCAGAGCGACAGGACGACCCACAGATACGCAGTATTTT.

The chain is built from TRBV18 and TRBJ2-4; 9 bases match TRBD1. The end of the DNA fits TRBJ2-7 better, so the J call may be wrong. CDR1 and CDR2 (germline): KGHSH, LQKENI. This CDR3 comprises 15 residues. The chain's CDR3 is CASSLSGTGYNEQYF. The CDR3 nucleotides read TGTGCCAGCTCACTTTCCGGGACAGGGTATAACGAGCAGTACTTC.

This sequence joins TRBV5-1 and TRBJ2-3; perhaps TRBD2 as D (6 bases). The V end lost 4 bases, the J end lost 2 bases, and 17 bases lay between the germline ends. In germline, CDR1 is SGHRS, CDR2 YFSETQ. The CDR3 contains 16 residues. CDR3 sequence: CASSTGARSFTDTQYF. The CDR3 coding sequence is TGCGCCAGCAGCACGGGAGCCCGTTCTTTCACAGATACGCAGTATTTT.

The genes are TRBV20-1 and TRBJ2-5; D possibly corresponds to TRBD2 (6 bases). The V gene lost 1 base and the J gene lost 5 bases, with 8 bases spanning the gap. CDR1 DFQATT and CDR2 SNEGSKA come from the germline V gene (reference sequence). CDR3 length equals 12 residues. CDR3 sequence (DNA): TGCAGTGCTAGAGGGACTATTGAGACCCAGTACTTC. This gives the protein CSARGTIETQYF.